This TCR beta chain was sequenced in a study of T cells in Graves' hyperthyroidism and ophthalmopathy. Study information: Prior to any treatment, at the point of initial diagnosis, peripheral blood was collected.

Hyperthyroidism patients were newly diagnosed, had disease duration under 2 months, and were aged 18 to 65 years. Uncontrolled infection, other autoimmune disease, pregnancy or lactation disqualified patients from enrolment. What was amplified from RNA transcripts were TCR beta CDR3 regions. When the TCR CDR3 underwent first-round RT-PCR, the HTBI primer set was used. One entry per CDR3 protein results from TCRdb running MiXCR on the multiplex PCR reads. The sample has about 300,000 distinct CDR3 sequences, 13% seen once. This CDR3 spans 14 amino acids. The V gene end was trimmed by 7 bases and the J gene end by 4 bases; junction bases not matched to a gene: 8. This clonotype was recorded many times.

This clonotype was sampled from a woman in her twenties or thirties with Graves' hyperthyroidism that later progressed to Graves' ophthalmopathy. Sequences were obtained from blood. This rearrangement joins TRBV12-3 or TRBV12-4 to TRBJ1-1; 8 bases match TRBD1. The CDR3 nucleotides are TGTGCCAGCACCCAGACAGGGGAAAGCACTGAAGCTTTCTTT. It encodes CASTQTGESTEAFF.